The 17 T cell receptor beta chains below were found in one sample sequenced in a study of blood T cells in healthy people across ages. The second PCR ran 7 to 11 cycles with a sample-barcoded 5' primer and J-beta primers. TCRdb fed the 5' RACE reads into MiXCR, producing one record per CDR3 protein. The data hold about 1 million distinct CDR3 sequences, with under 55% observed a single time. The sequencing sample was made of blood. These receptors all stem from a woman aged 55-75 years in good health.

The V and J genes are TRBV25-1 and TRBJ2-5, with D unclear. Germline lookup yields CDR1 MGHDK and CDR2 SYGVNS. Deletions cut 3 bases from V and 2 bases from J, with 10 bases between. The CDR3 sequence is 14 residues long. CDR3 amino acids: CASSDRLIQETQYF. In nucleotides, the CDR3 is TGTGCCAGCAGTGACAGACTGATACAAGAGACCCAGTACTTC.

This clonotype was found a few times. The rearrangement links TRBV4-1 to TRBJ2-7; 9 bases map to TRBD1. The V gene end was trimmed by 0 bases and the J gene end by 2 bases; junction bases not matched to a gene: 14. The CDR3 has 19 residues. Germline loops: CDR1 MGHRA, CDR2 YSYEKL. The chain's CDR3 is CASSQDGRARGTGTYEQYF. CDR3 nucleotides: TGCGCCAGCAGCCAAGATGGGCGGGCCCGCGGGACAGGGACCTACGAGCAGTACTTC.

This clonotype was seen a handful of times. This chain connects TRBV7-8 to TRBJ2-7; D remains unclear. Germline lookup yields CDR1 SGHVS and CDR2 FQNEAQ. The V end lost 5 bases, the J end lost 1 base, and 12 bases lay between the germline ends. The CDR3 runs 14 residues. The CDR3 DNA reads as TGTGCCAGCAGCCCTTGGTCCGATTCCTACGAGCAGTACTTC. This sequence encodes CASSPWSDSYEQYF. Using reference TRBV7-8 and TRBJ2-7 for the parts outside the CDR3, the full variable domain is GAGVSQSPRYKVAKRGQDVALRCDPISGHVSLFWYQQALGQGPEFLTYFQNEAQLDKSGLPSDRFFAERPEGSVSTLKIQRTQQEDSAVYLCASSPWSDSYEQYFGPGTRLTVT.

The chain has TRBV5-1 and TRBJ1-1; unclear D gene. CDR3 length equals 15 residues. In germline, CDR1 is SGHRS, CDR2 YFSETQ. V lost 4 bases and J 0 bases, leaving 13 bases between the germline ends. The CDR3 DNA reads TGCGCCAGCAGCGAGAAAACCGGATTGAACACTGAAGCTTTCTTT. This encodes CASSEKTGLNTEAFF.

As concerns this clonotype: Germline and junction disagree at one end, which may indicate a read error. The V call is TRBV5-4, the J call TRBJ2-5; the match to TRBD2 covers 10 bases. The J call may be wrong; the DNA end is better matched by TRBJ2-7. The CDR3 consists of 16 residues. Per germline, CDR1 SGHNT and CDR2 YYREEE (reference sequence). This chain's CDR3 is CASGLALAGVGYEQYF. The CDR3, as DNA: TGTGCCAGCGGCTTGGCGCTAGCGGGAGTTGGGTACGAGCAGTACTTC.

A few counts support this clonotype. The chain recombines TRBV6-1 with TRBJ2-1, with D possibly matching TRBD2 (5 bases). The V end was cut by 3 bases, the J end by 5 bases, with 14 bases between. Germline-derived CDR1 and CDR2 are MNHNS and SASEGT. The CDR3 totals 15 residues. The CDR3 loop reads CASSETWRVHNEQFF. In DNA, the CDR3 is TGTGCCAGCAGTGAGACCTGGCGGGTGCACAATGAGCAGTTCTTC.

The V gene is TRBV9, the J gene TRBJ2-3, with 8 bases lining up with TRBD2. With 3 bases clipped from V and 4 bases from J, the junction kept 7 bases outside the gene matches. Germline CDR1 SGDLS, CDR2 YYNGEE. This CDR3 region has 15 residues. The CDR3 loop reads CASSAEGTSSDTQYF. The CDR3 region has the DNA TGTGCCAGCAGCGCCGAGGGGACTAGTTCAGATACGCAGTATTTT.

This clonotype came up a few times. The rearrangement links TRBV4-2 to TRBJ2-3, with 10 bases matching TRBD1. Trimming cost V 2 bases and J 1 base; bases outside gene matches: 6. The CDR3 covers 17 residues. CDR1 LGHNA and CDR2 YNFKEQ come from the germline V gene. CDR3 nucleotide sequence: TGTGCCAGCAGCCAAAATATCGGGACAGGGGGCACAGATACGCAGTATTTT. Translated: CASSQNIGTGGTDTQYF.

The CDR3 is CASSLVGTRPNNEQFF. The CDR3 DNA reads TGTGCCAGCAGCTTAGTTGGGACTAGGCCTAACAATGAGCAGTTCTTC. This chain joins TRBV11-2 and TRBJ2-1; 8 bases agree with TRBD2. The CDR3 totals 16 residues. The germline gives CDR1 SGHAT, CDR2 FQNNGV. The V and J ends lost 1 base and 5 bases, in that order; junction bases with no gene match: 7. Full variable domain (outside the CDR3, taken from reference TRBV11-2 and TRBJ2-1): EAGVAQSPRYKIIEKRQSVAFWCNPISGHATLYWYQQILGQGPKLLIQFQNNGVVDDSQLPKDRFSAERLKGVDSTLKIQPAKLEDSAVYLCASSLVGTRPNNEQFFGPGTRLTVL.

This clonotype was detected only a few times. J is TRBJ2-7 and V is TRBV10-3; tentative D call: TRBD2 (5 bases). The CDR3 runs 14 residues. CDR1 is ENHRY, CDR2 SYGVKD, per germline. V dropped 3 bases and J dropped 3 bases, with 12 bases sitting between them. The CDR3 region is CAISEGLADYEQYF. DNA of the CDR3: TGTGCCATCAGTGAAGGCCTAGCAGACTACGAGCAGTACTTC.

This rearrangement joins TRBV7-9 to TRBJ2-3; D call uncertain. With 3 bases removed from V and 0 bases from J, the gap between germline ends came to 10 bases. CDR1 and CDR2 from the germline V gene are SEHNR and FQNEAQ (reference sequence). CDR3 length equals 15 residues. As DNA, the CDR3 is TGTGCCAGCAGCTTTGGCCCAGCTAGCACAGATACGCAGTATTTT. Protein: CASSFGPASTDTQYF. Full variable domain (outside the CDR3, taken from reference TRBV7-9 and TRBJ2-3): DTGVSQNPRHKITKRGQNVTFRCDPISEHNRLYWYRQTLGQGPEFLTYFQNEAQLEKSRLLSDRFSAERPKGSFSTLEIQRTEQGDSAMYLCASSFGPASTDTQYFGPGTRLTVL.

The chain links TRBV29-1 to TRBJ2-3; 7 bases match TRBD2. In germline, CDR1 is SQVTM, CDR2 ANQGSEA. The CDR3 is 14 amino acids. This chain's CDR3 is CSLWGGSNTDTQYF. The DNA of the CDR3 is TGCAGTCTATGGGGGGGAAGTAATACAGATACGCAGTATTTT.

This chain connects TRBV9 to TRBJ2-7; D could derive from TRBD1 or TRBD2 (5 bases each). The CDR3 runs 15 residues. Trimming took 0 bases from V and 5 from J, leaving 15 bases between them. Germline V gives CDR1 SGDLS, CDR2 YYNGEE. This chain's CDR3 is CASSVDGTHRNEQYF. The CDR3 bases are TGTGCCAGCAGCGTAGACGGGACCCACCGGAACGAGCAGTACTTC.

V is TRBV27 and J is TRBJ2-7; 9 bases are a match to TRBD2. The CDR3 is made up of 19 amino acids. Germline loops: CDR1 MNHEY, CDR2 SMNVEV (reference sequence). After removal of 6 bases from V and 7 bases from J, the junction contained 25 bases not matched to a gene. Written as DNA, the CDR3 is TGTGCCAGCAGAGCCTCTGAGACTAGCGGCGGGGGTTCCTACAATGAGCAGTACTTC. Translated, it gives CASRASETSGGGSYNEQYF.

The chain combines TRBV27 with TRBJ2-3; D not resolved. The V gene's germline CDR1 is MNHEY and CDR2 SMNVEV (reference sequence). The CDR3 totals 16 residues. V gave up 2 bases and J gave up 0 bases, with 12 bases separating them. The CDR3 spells CASSLLTSASTDTQYF. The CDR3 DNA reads TGTGCCAGCAGTTTACTAACATCCGCTAGCACAGATACGCAGTATTTT.

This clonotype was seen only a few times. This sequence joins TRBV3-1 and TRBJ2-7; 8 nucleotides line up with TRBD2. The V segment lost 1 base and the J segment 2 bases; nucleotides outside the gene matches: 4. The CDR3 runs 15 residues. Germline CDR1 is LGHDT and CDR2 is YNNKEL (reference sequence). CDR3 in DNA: TGTGCCAGCAGCCAAGGAGCGGGAGTTGCCTACGAGCAGTACTTC. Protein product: CASSQGAGVAYEQYF.

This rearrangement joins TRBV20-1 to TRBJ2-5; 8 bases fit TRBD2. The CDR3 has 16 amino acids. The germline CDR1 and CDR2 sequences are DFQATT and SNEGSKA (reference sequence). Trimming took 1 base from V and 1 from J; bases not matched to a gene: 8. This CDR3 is CSARVAGGEPQETQYF. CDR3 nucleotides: TGCAGTGCTAGAGTCGCCGGGGGGGAACCCCAAGAGACCCAGTACTTC.